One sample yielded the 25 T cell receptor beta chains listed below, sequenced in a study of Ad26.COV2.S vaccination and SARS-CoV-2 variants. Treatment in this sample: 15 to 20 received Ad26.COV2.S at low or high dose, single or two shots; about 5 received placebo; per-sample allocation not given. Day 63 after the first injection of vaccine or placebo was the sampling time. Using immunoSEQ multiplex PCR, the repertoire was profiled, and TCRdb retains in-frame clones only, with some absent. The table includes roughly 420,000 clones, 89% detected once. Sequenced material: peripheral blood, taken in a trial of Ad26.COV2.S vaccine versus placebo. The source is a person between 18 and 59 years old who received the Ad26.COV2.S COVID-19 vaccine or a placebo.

The CDR3 DNA is TGTGCCAGCAGTGCGCCCGAGGGGGGCTTCGACCCCACTGAAGCTTTCTTT. Residues: CASSAPEGGFDPTEAFF. The gene calls are TRBV6-1 and TRBJ1-1; TRBD1 might be the D (6 bases). From germline, CDR1 is MNHNS and CDR2 SASEGT. V shed 4 bases and J shed 4 bases, with 22 bases lying between them. CDR3 length: 17 residues.

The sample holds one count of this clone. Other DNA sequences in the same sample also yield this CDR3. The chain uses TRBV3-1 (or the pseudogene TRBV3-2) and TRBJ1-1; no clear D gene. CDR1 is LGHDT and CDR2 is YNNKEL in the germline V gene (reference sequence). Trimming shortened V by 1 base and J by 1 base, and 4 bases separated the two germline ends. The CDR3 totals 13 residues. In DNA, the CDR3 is TGTGCCAGCAGCCAAGGTGGGAACACTGAAGCTTTCTTT. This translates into CASSQGGNTEAFF.

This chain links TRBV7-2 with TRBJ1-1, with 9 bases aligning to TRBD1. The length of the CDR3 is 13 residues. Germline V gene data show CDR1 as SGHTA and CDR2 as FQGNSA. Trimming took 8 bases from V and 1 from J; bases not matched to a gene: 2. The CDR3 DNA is TGTGCCAGCGGGGGACAGGGGAACACTGAAGCTTTCTTT. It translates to CASGGQGNTEAFF. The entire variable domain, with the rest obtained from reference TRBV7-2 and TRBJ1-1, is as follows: GAGVSQSPSNKVTEKGKDVELRCDPISGHTALYWYRQSLGQGLEFLIYFQGNSAPDKSGLPSDRFSAERTGGSVSTLTIQRTQQEDSAVYLCASGGQGNTEAFFGQGTRLTVV.

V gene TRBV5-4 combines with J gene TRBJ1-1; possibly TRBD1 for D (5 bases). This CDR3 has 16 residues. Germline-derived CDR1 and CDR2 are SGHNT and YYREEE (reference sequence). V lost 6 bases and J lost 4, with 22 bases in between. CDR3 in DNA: TGTGCCAGCATCATGAGGGCCACCGGGGGTGGCACTGAAGCTTTCTTT. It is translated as CASIMRATGGGTEAFF.

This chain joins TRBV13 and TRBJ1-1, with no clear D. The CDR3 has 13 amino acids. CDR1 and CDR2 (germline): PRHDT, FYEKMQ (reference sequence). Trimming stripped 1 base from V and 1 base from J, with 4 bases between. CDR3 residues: CASSLEGNTEAFF. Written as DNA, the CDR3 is TGTGCCAGCAGCTTAGAAGGGAACACTGAAGCTTTCTTT.

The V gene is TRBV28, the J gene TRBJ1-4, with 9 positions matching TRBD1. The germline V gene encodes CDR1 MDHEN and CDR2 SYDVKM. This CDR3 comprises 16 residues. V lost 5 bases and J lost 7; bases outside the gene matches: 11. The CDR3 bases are TGTGCCAGCAGTGCCTTCTCGGGACAGGGTACTGAAAAACTGTTTTTT. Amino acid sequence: CASSAFSGQGTEKLFF.

In DNA, the CDR3 is TGTGCCAGCAGCGCCGGGACAGGGTACTACGAGCAGTACTTC. Its protein is CASSAGTGYYEQYF. The V and J genes are TRBV9 and TRBJ2-7, with 9 bases aligning to TRBD1. Unmatched junction bases numbered 4, after V lost 3 bases and J lost 3 bases. The germline gives CDR1 SGDLS, CDR2 YYNGEE. The CDR3 is made up of 14 amino acids.

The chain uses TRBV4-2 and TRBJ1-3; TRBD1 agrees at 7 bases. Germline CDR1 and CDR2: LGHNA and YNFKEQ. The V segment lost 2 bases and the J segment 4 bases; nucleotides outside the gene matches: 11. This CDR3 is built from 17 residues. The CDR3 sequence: CASSQPRGDSRGNTIYF. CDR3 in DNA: TGTGCCAGCAGCCAACCCCGGGGGGACAGTAGGGGAAACACCATATATTTT.

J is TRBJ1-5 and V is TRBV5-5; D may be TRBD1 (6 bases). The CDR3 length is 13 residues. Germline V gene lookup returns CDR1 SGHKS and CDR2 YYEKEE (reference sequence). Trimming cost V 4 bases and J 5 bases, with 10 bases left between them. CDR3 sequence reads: CASSRDIDQPQHF. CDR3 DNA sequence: TGTGCCAGCAGCCGGGACATCGATCAGCCCCAGCATTTT.

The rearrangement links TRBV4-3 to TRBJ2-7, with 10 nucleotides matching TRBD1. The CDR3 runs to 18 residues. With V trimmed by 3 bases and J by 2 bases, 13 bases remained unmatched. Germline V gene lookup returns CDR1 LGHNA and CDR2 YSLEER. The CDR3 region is CASSHSDRDRGFTYEQYV. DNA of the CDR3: TGCGCCAGCAGCCACTCTGACCGGGACAGGGGTTTTACCTACGAGCAGTACGTC.

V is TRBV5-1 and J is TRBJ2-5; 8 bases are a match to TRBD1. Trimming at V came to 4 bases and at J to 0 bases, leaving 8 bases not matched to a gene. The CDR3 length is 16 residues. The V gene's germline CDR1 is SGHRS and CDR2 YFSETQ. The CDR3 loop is CASSGGTGGYQETQYF. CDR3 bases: TGCGCCAGCAGCGGAGGGACAGGAGGGTACCAAGAGACCCAGTACTTC. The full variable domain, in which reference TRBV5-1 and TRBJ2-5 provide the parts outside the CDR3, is KAGVTQTPRYLIKTRGQQVTLSCSPISGHRSVSWYQQTPGQGLQFLFEYFSETQRNKGNFPGRFSGRQFSNSRSEMNVSTLELGDSALYLCASSGGTGGYQETQYFGPGTRLLVL.

The CDR3 loop reads CASRPDRGGNEQFF. DNA of the CDR3: TGTGCCAGCAGGCCCGACAGGGGAGGGAATGAGCAGTTCTTC. The V and J genes are TRBV7-2 and TRBJ2-1; perhaps TRBD1 as D (8 bases). The germline V and J ends were trimmed by 6 bases and 7 bases, with 16 bases remaining between them. There are 14 residues in the CDR3. Germline CDR1 and CDR2: SGHTA and FQGNSA.

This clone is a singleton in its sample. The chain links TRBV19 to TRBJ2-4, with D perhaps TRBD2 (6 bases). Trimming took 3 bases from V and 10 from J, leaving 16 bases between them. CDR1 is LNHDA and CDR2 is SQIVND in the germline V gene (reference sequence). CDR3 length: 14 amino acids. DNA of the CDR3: TGTGCCAGTAGTATCTGGAGGGCGGACTGGATTCAGTACTTC. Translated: CASSIWRADWIQYF.

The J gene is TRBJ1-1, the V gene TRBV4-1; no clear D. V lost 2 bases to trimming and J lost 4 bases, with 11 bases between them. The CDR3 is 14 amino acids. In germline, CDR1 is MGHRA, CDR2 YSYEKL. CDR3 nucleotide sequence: TGCGCCAGCAGCCAACGGAGGGCTCTCACTGAAGCTTTCTTT. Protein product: CASSQRRALTEAFF.

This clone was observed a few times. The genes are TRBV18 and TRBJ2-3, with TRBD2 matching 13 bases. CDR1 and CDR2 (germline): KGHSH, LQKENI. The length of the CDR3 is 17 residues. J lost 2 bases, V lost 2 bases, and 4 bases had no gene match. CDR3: CASSPGTSGIDTDTQYF. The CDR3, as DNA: TGTGCCAGCTCACCAGGGACTAGCGGGATTGACACAGATACGCAGTATTTT.

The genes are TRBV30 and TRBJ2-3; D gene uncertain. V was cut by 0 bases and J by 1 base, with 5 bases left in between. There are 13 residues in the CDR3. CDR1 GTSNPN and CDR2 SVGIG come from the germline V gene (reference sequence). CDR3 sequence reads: CAWSVLGTDTQYF. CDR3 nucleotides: TGTGCCTGGAGTGTTCTTGGCACAGATACGCAGTATTTT.

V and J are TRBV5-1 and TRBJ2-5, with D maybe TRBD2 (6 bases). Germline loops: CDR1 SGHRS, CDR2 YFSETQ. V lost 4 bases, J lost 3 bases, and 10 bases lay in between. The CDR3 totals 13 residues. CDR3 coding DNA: TGCGCCAGCAGCGTGTGGGGGGAAGAGACCCAGTACTTC. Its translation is CASSVWGEETQYF. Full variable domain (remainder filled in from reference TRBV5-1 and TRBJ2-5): KAGVTQTPRYLIKTRGQQVTLSCSPISGHRSVSWYQQTPGQGLQFLFEYFSETQRNKGNFPGRFSGRQFSNSRSEMNVSTLELGDSALYLCASSVWGEETQYFGPGTRLLVL.

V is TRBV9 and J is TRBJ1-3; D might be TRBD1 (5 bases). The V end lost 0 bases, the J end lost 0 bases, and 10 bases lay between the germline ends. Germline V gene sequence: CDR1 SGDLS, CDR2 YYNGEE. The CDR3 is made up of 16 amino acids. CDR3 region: CASSVDGTGSGNTIYF. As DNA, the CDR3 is TGTGCCAGCAGCGTAGACGGAACAGGCTCTGGAAACACCATATATTTT.

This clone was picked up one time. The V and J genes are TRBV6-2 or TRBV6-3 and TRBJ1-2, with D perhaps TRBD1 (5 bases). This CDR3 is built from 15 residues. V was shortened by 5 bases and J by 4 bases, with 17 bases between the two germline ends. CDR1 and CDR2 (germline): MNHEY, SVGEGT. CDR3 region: CASSPIGRATYGYTF. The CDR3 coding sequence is TGTGCCAGCAGTCCCATTGGCAGGGCTACCTATGGCTACACCTTC.

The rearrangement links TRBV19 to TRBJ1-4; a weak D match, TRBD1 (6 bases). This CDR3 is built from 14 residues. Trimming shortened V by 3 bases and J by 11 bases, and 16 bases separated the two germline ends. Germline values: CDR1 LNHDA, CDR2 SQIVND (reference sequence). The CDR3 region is CASSINWDNWKLFF. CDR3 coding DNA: TGTGCCAGTAGTATCAATTGGGACAATTGGAAACTGTTTTTT.

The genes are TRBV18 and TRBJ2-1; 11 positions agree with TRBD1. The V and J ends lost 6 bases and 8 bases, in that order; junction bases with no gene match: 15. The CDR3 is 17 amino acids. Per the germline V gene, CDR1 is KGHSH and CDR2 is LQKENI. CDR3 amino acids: CASSPNLGQGAFDEQFF. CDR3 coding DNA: TGTGCCAGCTCCCCAAATCTAGGACAGGGGGCATTCGATGAGCAGTTCTTC. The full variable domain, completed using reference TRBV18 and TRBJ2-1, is NAGVMQNPRHLVRRRGQEARLRCSPMKGHSHVYWYRQLPEEGLKFMVYLQKENIIDESGMPKERFSAEFPKEGPSILRIQQVVRGDSAAYFCASSPNLGQGAFDEQFFGPGTRLTVL.

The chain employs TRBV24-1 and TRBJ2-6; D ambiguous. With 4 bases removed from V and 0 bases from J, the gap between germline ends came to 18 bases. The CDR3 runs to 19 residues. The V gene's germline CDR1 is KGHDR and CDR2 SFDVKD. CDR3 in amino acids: CATSDAPGSRNSGANVLTF. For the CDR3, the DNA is TGTGCCACCAGTGACGCGCCGGGCAGTCGCAACTCTGGGGCCAACGTCCTGACTTTC.

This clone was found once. CDR3 residues: CASSSDVGEAFF. The CDR3 coding sequence is TGTGCCAGCAGTTCAGATGTCGGTGAAGCTTTCTTT. V usage is TRBV28 and J usage is TRBJ1-1; D is unclear. The CDR3 length is 12 residues. The V end was cut by 4 bases, the J end by 7 bases, with 10 bases between. Germline V gene data show CDR1 as MDHEN and CDR2 as SYDVKM.

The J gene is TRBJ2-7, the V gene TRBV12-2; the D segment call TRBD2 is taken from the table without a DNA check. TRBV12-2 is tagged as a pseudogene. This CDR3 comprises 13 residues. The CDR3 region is CASRSPRTYEQYV. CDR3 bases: TGTGCAAGTCGCTCTCCGCGAACCTACGAGCAGTACGTC.

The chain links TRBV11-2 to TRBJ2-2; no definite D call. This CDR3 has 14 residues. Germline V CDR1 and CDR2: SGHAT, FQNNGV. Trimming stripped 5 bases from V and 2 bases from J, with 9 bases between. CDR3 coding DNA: TGTGCCAGCAGCCCCATCCCCAACACCGGGGAGCTGTTTTTT. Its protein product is CASSPIPNTGELFF.